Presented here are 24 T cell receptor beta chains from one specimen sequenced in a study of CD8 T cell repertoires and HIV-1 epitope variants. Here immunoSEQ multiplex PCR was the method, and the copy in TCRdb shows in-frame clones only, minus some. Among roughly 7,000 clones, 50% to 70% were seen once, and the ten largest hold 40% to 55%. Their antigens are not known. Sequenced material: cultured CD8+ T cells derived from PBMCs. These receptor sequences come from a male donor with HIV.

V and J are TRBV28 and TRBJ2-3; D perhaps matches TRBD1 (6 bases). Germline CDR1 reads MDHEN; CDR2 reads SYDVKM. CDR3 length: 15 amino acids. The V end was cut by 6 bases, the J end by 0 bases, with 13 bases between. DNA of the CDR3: TGTGCCAGCAGGATAACAGGGTTTAGCACAGATACGCAGTATTTT. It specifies CASRITGFSTDTQYF.

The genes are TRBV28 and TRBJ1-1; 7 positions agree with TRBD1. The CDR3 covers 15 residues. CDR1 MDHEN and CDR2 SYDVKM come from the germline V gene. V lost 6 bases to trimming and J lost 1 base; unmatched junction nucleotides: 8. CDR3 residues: CASRGTASSNTEAFF. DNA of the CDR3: TGTGCCAGCAGGGGGACAGCCAGTTCGAACACTGAAGCTTTCTTT.

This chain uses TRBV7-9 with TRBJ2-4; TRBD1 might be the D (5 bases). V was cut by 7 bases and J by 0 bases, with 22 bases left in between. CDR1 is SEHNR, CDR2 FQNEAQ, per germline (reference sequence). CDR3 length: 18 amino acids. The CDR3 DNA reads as TGTGCCAGCATGAAGGGTATAGAAGGGGCTTTAGCCAAAAACATTCAGTACTTC. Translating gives CASMKGIEGALAKNIQYF.

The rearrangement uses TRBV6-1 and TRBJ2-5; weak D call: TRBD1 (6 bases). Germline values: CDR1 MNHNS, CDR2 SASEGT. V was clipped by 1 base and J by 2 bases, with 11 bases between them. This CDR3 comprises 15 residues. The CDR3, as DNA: TGTGCCAGCAGTGAAGAAGACAGGCTTCAAGAGACCCAGTACTTC. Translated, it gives CASSEEDRLQETQYF.

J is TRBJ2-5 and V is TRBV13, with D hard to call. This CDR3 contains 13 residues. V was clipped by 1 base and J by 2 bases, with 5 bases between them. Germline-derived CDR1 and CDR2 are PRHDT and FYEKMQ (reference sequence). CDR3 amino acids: CASSLARQETQYF. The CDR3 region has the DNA TGTGCCAGCAGCTTAGCCAGACAAGAGACCCAGTACTTC.

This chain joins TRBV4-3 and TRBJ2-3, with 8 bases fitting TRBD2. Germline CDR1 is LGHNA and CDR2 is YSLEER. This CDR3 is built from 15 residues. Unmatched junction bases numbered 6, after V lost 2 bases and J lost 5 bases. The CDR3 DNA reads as TGCGCCAGCAGCCAACCCGGACGGGGGGGAGATACGCAGTATTTT. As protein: CASSQPGRGGDTQYF.

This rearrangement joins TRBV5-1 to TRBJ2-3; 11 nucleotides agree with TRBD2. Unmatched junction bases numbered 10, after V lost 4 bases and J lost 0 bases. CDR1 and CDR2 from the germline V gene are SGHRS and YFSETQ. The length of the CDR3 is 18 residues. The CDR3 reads CASSPTSGTTLSTDTQYF. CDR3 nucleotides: TGCGCCAGCAGCCCGACTAGCGGGACCACTCTGAGCACAGATACGCAGTATTTT.

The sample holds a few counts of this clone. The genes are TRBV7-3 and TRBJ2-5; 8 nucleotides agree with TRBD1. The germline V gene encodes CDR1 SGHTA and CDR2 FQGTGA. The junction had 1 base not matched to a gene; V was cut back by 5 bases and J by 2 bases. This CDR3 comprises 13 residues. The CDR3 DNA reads TGTGCCAGCAGCCGGACAGGGCAAGAGACCCAGTACTTC. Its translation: CASSRTGQETQYF.

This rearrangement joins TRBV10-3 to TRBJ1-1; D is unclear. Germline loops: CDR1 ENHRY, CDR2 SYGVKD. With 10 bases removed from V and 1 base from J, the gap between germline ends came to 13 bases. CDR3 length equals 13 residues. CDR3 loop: CATRLQANTEAFF. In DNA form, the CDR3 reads TGTGCCACCAGACTTCAGGCGAACACTGAAGCTTTCTTT.

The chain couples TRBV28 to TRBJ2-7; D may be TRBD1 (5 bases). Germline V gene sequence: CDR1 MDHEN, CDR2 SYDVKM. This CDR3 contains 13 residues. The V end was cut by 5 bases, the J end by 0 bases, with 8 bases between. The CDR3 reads CASSIDSSYEQYF. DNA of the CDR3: TGTGCCAGCAGTATTGACAGCTCCTACGAGCAGTACTTC.

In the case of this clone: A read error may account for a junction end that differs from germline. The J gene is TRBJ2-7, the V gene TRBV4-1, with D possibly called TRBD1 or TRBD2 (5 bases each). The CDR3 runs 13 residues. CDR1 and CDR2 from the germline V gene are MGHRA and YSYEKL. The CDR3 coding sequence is TGCGCCAGCAGCCAAGAAAAGGTGGGACCCTACGTATTC. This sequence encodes CASSQEKVGPYVF.

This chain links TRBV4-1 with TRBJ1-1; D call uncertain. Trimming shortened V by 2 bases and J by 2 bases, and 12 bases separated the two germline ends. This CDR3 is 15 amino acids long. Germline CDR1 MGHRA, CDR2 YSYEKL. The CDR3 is CASSQLISGNTEAFF. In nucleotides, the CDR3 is TGCGCCAGCAGCCAACTAATCTCAGGAAACACTGAAGCTTTCTTT.

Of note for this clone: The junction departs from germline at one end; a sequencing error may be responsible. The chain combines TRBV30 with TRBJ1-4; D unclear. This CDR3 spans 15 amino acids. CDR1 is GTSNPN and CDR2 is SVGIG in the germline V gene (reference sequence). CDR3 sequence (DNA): TGTGCCGGGAGACGGGCAGTTGCAACTAATGAAAAACTGTTTTTT. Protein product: CAGRRAVATNEKLFF.

CDR3 coding DNA: TGTGCCAGCAGTATGACTGGGCGTCGGAACACTGAAGCTTTCTTT. This encodes CASSMTGRRNTEAFF. The genes are TRBV28 and TRBJ1-1, with no clear D. CDR1 MDHEN and CDR2 SYDVKM come from the germline V gene. V was cut by 5 bases and J by 1 base, with 14 bases left in between. This CDR3 comprises 15 residues.

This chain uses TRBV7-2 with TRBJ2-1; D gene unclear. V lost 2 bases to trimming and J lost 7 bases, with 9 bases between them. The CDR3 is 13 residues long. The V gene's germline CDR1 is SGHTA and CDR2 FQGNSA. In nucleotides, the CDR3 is TGTGCCAGCAGCTTACAACCACGGAATGAGCAGTTCTTC. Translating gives CASSLQPRNEQFF.

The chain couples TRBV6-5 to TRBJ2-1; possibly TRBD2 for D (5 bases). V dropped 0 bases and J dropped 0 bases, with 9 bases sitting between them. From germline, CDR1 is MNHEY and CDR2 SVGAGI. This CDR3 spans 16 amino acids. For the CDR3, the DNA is TGTGCCAGCAGTTACTCAGCGGCCAGCTCCTACAATGAGCAGTTCTTC. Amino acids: CASSYSAASSYNEQFF.

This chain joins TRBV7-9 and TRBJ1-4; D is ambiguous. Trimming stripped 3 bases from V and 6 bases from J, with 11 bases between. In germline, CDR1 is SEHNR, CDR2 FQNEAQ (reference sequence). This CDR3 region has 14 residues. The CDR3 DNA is TGTGCCAGCAGCTTGAGTCCTTGGGATGAAAAACTGTTTTTT. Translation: CASSLSPWDEKLFF.

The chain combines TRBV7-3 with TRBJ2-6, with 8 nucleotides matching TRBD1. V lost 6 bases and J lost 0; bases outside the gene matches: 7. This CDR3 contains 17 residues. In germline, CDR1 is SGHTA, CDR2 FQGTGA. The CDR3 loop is CASRAGQGLSGANVLTF. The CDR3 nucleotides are TGTGCCAGCAGGGCCGGACAGGGCCTCTCTGGGGCCAACGTCCTGACTTTC. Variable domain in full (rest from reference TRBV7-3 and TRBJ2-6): GAGVSQTPSNKVTEKGKYVELRCDPISGHTALYWYRQSLGQGPEFLIYFQGTGAADDSGLPNDRFFAVRPEGSVSTLKIQRTERGDSAVYLCASRAGQGLSGANVLTFGAGSRLTVL.

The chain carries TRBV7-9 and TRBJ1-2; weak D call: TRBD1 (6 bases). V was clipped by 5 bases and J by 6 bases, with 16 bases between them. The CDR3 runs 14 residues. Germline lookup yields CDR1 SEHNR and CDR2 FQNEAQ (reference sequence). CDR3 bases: TGTGCCAGCAGCCCCTACCAACAGGGTGATGGCTACACCTTC. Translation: CASSPYQQGDGYTF.

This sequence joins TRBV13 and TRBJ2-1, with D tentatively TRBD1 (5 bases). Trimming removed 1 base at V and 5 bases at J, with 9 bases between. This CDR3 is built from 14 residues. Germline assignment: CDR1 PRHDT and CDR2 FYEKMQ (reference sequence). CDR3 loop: CASSLVQANNEQFF. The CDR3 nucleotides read TGTGCCAGCAGCTTAGTACAGGCGAACAATGAGCAGTTCTTC. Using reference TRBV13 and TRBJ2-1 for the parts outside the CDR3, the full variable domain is AAGVIQSPRHLIKEKRETATLKCYPIPRHDTVYWYQQGPGQDPQFLISFYEKMQSDKGSIPDRFSAQQFSDYHSELNMSSLELGDSALYFCASSLVQANNEQFFGPGTRLTVL.

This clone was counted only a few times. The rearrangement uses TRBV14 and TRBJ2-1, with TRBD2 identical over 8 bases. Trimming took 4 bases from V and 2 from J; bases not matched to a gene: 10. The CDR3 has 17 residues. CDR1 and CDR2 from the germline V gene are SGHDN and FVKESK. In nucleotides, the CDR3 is TGTGCCAGCAGCCTCACGGTGGGAGCGGGGGCCTACAATGAGCAGTTCTTC. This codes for CASSLTVGAGAYNEQFF. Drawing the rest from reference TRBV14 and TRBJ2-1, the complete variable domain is EAGVTQFPSHSVIEKGQTVTLRCDPISGHDNLYWYRRVMGKEIKFLLHFVKESKQDESGMPNNRFLAERTGGTYSTLKVQPAELEDSGVYFCASSLTVGAGAYNEQFFGPGTRLTVL.

CDR3 DNA sequence: TGTGCCAGCAGGCCAGGGGCCCTAGGGCCAGATACGCAGTATTTT. Its translation: CASRPGALGPDTQYF. The chain couples TRBV5-4 to TRBJ2-3, with D perhaps TRBD1 (6 bases). Per germline, CDR1 SGHNT and CDR2 YYREEE (reference sequence). Trimming took off 5 bases at V and 4 bases at J, with 17 bases between the two ends. The CDR3 is made up of 15 amino acids.

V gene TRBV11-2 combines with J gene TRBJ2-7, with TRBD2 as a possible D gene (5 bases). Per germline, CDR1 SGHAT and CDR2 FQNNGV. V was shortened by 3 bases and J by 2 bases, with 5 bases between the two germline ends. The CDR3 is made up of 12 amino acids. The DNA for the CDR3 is TGTGCCAGCAGCTTCGGGACCTACGAGCAGTACTTC. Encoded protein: CASSFGTYEQYF.

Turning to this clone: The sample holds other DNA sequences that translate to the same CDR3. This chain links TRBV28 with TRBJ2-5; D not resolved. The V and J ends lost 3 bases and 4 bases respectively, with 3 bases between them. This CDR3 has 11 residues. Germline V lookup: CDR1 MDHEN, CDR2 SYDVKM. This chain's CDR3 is CASSFRETQYF. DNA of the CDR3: TGTGCCAGCAGTTTTCGAGAGACCCAGTACTTC.